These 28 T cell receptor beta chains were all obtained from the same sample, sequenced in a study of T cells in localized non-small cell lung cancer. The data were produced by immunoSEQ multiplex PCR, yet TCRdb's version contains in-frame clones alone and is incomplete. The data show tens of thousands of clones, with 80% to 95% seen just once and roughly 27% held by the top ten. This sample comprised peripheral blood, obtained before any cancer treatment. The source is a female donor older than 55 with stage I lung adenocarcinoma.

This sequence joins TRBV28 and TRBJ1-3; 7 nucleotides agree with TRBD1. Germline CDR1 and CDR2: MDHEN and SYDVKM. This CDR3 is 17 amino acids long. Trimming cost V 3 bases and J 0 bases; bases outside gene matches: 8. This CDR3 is CASSFPGGGFSGNTIYF. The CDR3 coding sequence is TGTGCCAGCAGTTTCCCGGGAGGGGGCTTCTCTGGAAACACCATATATTTT.

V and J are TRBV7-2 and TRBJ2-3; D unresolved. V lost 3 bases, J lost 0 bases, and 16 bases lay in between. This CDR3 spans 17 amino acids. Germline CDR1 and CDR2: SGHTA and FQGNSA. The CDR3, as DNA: TGTGCCAGCAGCTTGGGTCGCGCGCGGTCTAGCACAGATACGCAGTATTTT. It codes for CASSLGRARSSTDTQYF.

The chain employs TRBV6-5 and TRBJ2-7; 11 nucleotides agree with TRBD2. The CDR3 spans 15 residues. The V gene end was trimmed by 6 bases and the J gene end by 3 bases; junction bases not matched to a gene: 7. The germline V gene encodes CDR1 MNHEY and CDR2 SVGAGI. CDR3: CASSRTSGRFYEQYF. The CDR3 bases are TGTGCCAGCAGCCGAACTAGCGGGAGATTCTACGAGCAGTACTTC.

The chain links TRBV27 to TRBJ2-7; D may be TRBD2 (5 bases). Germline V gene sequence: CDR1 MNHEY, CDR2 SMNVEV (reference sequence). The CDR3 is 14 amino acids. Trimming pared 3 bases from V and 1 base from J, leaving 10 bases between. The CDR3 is CASSFLSDSYEQYF. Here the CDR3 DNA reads TGTGCCAGCAGTTTTCTTAGCGATTCCTACGAGCAGTACTTC.

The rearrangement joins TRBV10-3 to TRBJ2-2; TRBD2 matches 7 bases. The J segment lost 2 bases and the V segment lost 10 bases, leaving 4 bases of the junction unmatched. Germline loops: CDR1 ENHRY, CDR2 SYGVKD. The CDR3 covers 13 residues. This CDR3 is CATREGNTGELFF. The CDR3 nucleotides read TGTGCCACGAGGGAGGGAAACACCGGGGAGCTGTTTTTT.

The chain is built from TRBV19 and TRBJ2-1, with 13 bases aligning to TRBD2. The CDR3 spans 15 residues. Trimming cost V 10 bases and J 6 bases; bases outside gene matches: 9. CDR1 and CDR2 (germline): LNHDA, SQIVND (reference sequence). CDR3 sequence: CATKLAGGRSNEQFF. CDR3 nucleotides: TGTGCCACCAAACTAGCGGGAGGGCGGTCCAATGAGCAGTTCTTC.

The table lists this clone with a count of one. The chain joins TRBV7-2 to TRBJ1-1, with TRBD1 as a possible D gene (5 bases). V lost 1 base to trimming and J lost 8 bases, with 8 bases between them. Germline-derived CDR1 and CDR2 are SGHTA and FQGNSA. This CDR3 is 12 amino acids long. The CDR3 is CASSLDGGEAFF. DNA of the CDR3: TGTGCCAGCAGCTTAGATGGGGGAGAAGCTTTCTTT.

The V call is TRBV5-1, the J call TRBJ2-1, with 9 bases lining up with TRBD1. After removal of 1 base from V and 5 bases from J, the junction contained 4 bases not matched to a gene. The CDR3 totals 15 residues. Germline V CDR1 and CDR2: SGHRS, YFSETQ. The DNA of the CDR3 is TGCGCCAGCAGCTTGACGGGACAGGGCAACAATGAGCAGTTCTTC. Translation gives CASSLTGQGNNEQFF.

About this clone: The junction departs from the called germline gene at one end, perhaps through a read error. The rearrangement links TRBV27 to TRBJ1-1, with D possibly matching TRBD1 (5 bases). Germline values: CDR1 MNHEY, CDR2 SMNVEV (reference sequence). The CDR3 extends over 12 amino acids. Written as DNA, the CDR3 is TGTGCCAGCAAAGACAGTTACGGTGAATCTTTCTTT. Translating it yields CASKDSYGESFF.

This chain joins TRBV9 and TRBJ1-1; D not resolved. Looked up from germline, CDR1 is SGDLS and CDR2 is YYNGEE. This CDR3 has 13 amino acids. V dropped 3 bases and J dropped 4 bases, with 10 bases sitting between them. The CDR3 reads CASSAHTGTEAFF. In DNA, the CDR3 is TGTGCCAGCAGCGCACACACCGGCACTGAAGCTTTCTTT. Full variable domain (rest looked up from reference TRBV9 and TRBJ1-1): DSGVTQTPKHLITATGQRVTLRCSPRSGDLSVYWYQQSLDQGLQFLIQYYNGEERAKGNILERFSAQQFPDLHSELNLSSLELGDSALYFCASSAHTGTEAFFGQGTRLTVV.

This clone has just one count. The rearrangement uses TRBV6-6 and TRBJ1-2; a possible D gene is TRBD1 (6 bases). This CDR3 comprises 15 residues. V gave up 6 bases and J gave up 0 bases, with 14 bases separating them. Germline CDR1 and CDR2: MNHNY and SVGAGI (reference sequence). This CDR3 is CASSRQEPTNYGYTF. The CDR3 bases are TGTGCCAGCAGCCGACAGGAACCGACTAACTATGGCTACACCTTC.

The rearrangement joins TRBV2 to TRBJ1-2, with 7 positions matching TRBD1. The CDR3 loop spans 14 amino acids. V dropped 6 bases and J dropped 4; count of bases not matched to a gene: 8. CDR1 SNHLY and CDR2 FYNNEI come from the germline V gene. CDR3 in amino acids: CASSPQGYRYGYTF. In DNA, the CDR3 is TGTGCCAGCAGCCCACAGGGGTATCGCTATGGCTACACCTTC.

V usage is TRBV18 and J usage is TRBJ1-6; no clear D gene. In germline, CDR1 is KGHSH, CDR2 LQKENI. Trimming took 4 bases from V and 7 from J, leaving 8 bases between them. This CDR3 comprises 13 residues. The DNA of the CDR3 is TGTGCCAGCTCACAGCTTTCCAATTCACCCCTCCACTTT. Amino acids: CASSQLSNSPLHF. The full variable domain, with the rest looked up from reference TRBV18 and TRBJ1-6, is NAGVMQNPRHLVRRRGQEARLRCSPMKGHSHVYWYRQLPEEGLKFMVYLQKENIIDESGMPKERFSAEFPKEGPSILRIQQVVRGDSAAYFCASSQLSNSPLHFGNGTRLTVT.

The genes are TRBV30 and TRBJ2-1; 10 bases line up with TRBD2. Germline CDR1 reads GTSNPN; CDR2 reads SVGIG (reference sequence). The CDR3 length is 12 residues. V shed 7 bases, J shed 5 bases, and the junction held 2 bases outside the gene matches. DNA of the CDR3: TGTGCCTCTAGCGGGAGCCACAATGAGCAGTTCTTC. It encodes CASSGSHNEQFF.

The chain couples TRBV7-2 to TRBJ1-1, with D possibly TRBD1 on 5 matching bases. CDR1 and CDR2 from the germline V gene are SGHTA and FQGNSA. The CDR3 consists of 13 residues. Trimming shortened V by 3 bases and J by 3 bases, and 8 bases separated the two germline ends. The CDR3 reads CASSFIRDTEAFF. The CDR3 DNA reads TGTGCCAGCAGCTTTATCAGGGACACTGAAGCTTTCTTT.

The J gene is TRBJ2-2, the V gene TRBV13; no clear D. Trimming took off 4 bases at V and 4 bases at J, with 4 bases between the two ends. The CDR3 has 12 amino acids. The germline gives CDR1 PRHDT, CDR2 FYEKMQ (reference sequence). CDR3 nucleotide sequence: TGTGCCAGCAGCTCGGGCACCGGGGAGCTGTTTTTT. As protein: CASSSGTGELFF.

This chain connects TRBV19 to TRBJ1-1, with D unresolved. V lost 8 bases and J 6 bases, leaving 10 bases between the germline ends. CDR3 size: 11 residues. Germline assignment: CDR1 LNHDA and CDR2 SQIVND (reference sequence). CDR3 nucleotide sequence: TGTGCCAGTGGGCACGTTGCTGAAGCTTTCTTT. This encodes CASGHVAEAFF.

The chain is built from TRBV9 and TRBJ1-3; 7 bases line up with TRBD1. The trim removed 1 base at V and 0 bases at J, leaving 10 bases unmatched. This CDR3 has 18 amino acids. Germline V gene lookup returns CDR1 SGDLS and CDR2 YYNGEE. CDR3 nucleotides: TGTGCCAGCAGCGTAAGCAGTCAGGGGGATTTCTCTGGAAACACCATATATTTT. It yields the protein CASSVSSQGDFSGNTIYF.

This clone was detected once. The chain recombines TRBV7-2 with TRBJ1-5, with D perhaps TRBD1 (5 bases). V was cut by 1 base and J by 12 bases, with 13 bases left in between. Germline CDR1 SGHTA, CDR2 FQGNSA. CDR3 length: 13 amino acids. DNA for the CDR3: TGTGCCAGCAGCTTAGGGGCGCAGGACATCCAGCATTTT. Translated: CASSLGAQDIQHF.

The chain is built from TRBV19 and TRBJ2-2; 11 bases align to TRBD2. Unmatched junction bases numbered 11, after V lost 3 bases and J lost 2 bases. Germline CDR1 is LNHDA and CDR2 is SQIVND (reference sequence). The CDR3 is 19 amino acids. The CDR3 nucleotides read TGTGCCAGTAGTATGCCCCCACTAGCGGGAGTTCAAAACACCGGGGAGCTGTTTTTT. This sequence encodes CASSMPPLAGVQNTGELFF.

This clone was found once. The CDR3 sequence: CASSLAGVSNQPQHF. The CDR3 DNA follows: TGCGCCAGCAGCTTAGCCGGGGTTAGCAATCAGCCCCAGCATTTT. The chain uses TRBV5-1 and TRBJ1-5; D unresolved. The CDR3 has 15 residues. Germline CDR1 is SGHRS and CDR2 is YFSETQ. V gave up 2 bases and J gave up 0 bases, with 9 bases separating them.

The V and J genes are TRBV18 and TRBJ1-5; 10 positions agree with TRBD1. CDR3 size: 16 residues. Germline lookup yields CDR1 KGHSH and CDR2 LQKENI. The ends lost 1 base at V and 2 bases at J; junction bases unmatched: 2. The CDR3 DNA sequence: TGTGCCAGCTCACCACTAGGGACAGGGGGCAATCAGCCCCAGCATTTT. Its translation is CASSPLGTGGNQPQHF.

The CDR3 DNA sequence: TGCGCCAGCAGGGGGTTGACAGGGGAGTCACCCCTCCACTTT. Residues: CASRGLTGESPLHF. The rearrangement joins TRBV5-1 to TRBJ1-6; 8 bases are shared with TRBD1. The CDR3 loop spans 14 amino acids. Germline CDR1 reads SGHRS; CDR2 reads YFSETQ. V lost 5 bases, J lost 10 bases, and 8 bases stayed unmatched.

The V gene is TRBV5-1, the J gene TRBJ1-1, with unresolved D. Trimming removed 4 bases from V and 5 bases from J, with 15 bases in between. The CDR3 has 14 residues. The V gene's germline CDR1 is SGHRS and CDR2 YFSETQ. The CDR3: CASSASPGWTEAFF. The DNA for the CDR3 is TGCGCCAGCAGCGCTTCGCCGGGCTGGACTGAAGCTTTCTTT.

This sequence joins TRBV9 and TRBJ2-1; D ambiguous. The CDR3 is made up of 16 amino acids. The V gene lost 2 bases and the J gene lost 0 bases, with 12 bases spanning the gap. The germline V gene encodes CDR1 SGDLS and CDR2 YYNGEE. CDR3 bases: TGTGCCAGCAGCGTTCAAGAATCCCCCTCCTACAATGAGCAGTTCTTC. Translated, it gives CASSVQESPSYNEQFF.

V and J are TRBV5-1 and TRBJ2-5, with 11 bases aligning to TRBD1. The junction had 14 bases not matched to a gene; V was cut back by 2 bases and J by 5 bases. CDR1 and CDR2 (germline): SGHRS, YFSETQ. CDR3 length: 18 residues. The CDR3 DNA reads TGCGCCAGCAGCTTCGGACAGGGGGCAGGTCCCACCCTCGAGACCCAGTACTTC. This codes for CASSFGQGAGPTLETQYF.

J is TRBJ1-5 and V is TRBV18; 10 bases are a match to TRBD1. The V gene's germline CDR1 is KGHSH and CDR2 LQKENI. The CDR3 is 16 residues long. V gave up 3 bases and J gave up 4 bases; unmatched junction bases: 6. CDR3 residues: CASSPEDRGFNQPQHF. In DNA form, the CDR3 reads TGTGCCAGCTCACCCGAGGACAGGGGGTTTAATCAGCCCCAGCATTTT.

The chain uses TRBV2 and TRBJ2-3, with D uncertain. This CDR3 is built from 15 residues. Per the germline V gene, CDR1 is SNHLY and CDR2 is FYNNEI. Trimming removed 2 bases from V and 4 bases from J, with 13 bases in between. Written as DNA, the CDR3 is TGTGCCAGCAGTGAATACGGCTACGGAGCAGATACGCAGTATTTT. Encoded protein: CASSEYGYGADTQYF.